Following are 15 T cell receptor beta chains from one sample sequenced in a study of T cells in localized non-small cell lung cancer. The assay was immunoSEQ multiplex PCR, and TCRdb's table has in-frame clones only and misses some. This table has fewer than 2,000 clones, about 28% appearing once. The sample was lung tumor tissue, taken before any cancer treatment. The source is a man aged 35 to 69 with stage II lung adenocarcinoma.

This clone has only a few counts. DNA of the CDR3: TGTGCCAGCAGACCACAGGGGAGCGCAGATACGCAGTATTTT. It is translated as CASRPQGSADTQYF. This chain connects TRBV2 to TRBJ2-3, with 7 nucleotides matching TRBD1. This CDR3 has 14 amino acids. The germline CDR1 and CDR2 sequences are SNHLY and FYNNEI. V shed 6 bases, J shed 4 bases, and the junction held 7 bases outside the gene matches.

This clone has only a few counts. V usage is TRBV18 and J usage is TRBJ2-7, with 7 bases matching TRBD2. The length of the CDR3 is 16 residues. Germline V lookup: CDR1 KGHSH, CDR2 LQKENI. Losses at the gene ends were 1 base for V and 7 bases for J; bases not matched to a gene: 13. The CDR3 protein is CASSPLSSGGRWEQYF. As DNA, the CDR3 is TGTGCCAGCTCACCACTATCTAGCGGAGGCCGTTGGGAGCAGTACTTC.

The chain joins TRBV28 to TRBJ2-7; no clear D gene. CDR3 length equals 14 residues. The V gene's germline CDR1 is MDHEN and CDR2 SYDVKM. DNA of the CDR3: TGTGCTAGCCTTGGACGAAGCCTCTCCTACGAGCAGTACTTC. Residues: CASLGRSLSYEQYF.

Within the sample, this clone is medium-sized. J is TRBJ2-7 and V is TRBV29-1; the D is unclear. This CDR3 contains 11 residues. Trimming pared 5 bases from V and 6 bases from J, leaving 11 bases between. The V gene's germline CDR1 is SQVTM and CDR2 ANQGSEA. Written as DNA, the CDR3 is TGCAGCGTTATTGGGGTCGCCGAGCAGTACTTC. This gives the protein CSVIGVAEQYF.

The table lists this clone with a few counts. The V gene is TRBV9, the J gene TRBJ2-1, with unresolved D. The CDR3 extends over 13 amino acids. Between the trimmed V and J ends, which lost 5 bases and 3 bases, there was a span of 9 bases. CDR1 and CDR2 (germline): SGDLS, YYNGEE. The CDR3 reads CASSGEDYNEQFF. CDR3 coding DNA: TGTGCCAGCAGTGGCGAGGACTACAATGAGCAGTTCTTC.

This clone is judged medium-sized. The rearrangement joins TRBV11-3 to TRBJ1-1; the match to TRBD1 covers 9 bases. This CDR3 comprises 16 residues. After removal of 5 bases from V and 4 bases from J, the junction contained 11 bases not matched to a gene. Germline lookup yields CDR1 SGHNT and CDR2 YENEEA. CDR3 bases: TGTGCCAGCAGCCCCCTTACAGGGGGCTCAACCACTGAAGCTTTCTTT. It is translated as CASSPLTGGSTTEAFF.

The genes are TRBV19 and TRBJ1-3; D ambiguous. From germline, CDR1 is LNHDA and CDR2 SQIVND (reference sequence). This CDR3 is built from 15 residues. Trimming shortened V by 7 bases and J by 0 bases, and 13 bases separated the two germline ends. DNA of the CDR3: TGTGCCAGTATAGTGGGTCCTTCCTCTGGAAACACCATATATTTT. This sequence encodes CASIVGPSSGNTIYF.

V usage is TRBV18 and J usage is TRBJ1-1; TRBD1 matches at 7 bases. Losses at the gene ends were 4 bases for V and 5 bases for J; bases not matched to a gene: 4. The V gene's germline CDR1 is KGHSH and CDR2 LQKENI. CDR3 length: 13 residues. The CDR3 DNA reads as TGTGCCAGCTCACAGGGGGCACGGACTGAAGCTTTCTTT. Its translation is CASSQGARTEAFF.

The CDR3 DNA follows: TGTGCCTGGAGTGAGGACTTATCGAACACCGGGGAGCTGTTTTTT. This codes for CAWSEDLSNTGELFF. The chain links TRBV30 to TRBJ2-2; tentative D call: TRBD2 (5 bases). Looked up from germline, CDR1 is GTSNPN and CDR2 is SVGIG (reference sequence). V lost 1 base and J 0 bases, leaving 9 bases between the germline ends. This CDR3 is built from 15 residues.

The rearrangement uses TRBV19 and TRBJ1-5; the D gene is possibly TRBD1 (6 bases). Germline CDR1 LNHDA, CDR2 SQIVND (reference sequence). The CDR3 covers 15 residues. The germline V and J ends were trimmed by 5 bases and 7 bases, with 18 bases remaining between them. The CDR3: CASSPRDKAEQPQHF. The CDR3 DNA reads as TGTGCCAGTAGTCCCCGGGACAAGGCGGAACAGCCCCAGCATTTT.

Concerning this clone itself: Germline is not matched at one junction end, which may reflect a read error. This chain connects TRBV19 to TRBJ1-1; 9 nucleotides line up with TRBD1. The CDR3 loop spans 15 amino acids. Germline assignment: CDR1 LNHDA and CDR2 SQIVND (reference sequence). DNA for the CDR3: TGTGCCAATAGTATGGCACCGGGACAGGGAAGGGAAGCTTTCTTT. Its translation is CANSMAPGQGREAFF.

The table lists this clone with a count of one. The junction and the germline gene differ at one end; a read error may be behind it. The chain combines TRBV28 with TRBJ1-1; possibly TRBD1 for D (5 bases). Germline CDR1 reads MDHEN; CDR2 reads SYDVKM. The CDR3 extends over 12 amino acids. The CDR3 DNA is TGTGCCAGCAAAAAGGGGAATACTGAAGTTTTCTTT. Translation: CASKKGNTEVFF.

The CDR3 reads CASSPSGTGAGELFF. Written as DNA, the CDR3 is TGTGCCAGCTCACCCTCCGGGACAGGGGCCGGGGAGCTGTTTTTT. This chain uses TRBV18 with TRBJ2-2, with 10 bases that match TRBD1. V was pared by 3 bases and J by 6 bases, with 4 bases of the junction left unmatched. The CDR3 runs to 15 residues. Germline V CDR1 and CDR2: KGHSH, LQKENI.

This clone was detected a few times. The chain links TRBV6-8 to TRBJ1-2; maybe TRBD1 (5 bases). The V end was cut by 4 bases, the J end by 1 base, with 16 bases between. The CDR3 has 16 amino acids. The germline CDR1 and CDR2 sequences are MNHGY and SAAAGT. This CDR3 is CASSSSGTHFNYGYTF. For the CDR3, the DNA is TGTGCCAGCAGTTCTTCTGGGACCCATTTTAACTATGGCTACACCTTC.

The V and J genes are TRBV11-3 and TRBJ2-3; 7 nucleotides line up with TRBD1. The CDR3 length is 14 residues. With V trimmed by 5 bases and J by 4 bases, 6 bases remained unmatched. Germline CDR1 is SGHNT and CDR2 is YENEEA. Here the CDR3 DNA reads TGTGCCAGCAGCAGCTATGACAGGGCAGATACGCAGTATTTT. It translates to CASSSYDRADTQYF.